This T cell receptor beta chain was recovered during a study of T cell repertoires in ileal Crohn's disease (dated by TCRdb to about 2019). For the wider study: The median duration of disease was approximately 8.3 years, and at the time of surgery 35% to 45% of patients were active smokers. Every patient underwent surgery because of a complication, which was stricturing disease in 61% of cases and penetrating disease in about 40%. Roughly half of the patients were given postoperative therapy, with around 20 on anti-TNF agents and approximately 12 on thiopurines. The TCR repertoire was analysed in approximately 60 patients with Crohn's disease drawn from a prospective multicentre cohort. The study was conducted in parallel with a multicentre cohort built to find predictors of early endoscopic recurrence after ileocolonic resection. Endoscopic postoperative recurrence was defined as a Rutgeerts score above i0. The study sequenced 171 mucosal samples from around 57 patients, taken at several locations on the surgical specimen and at postoperative endoscopy. What the authors observed across the whole study: Higher percentages of high-frequency clones at the time of surgery were linked to endoscopic recurrence, and every patient with clonality above 26.8% (18/57) had recurrence. Sorted CD8 T cells carried more high-frequency clones than CD4 T cells, suggesting mucosal expansions were mainly CD8. A significantly higher proportion of clonal expansions was observed in active smokers at surgery than in non-smokers (approximately 28% vs 17%, p=0.02). Only a subgroup of patients, of unstated size, had their mucosal CD4 and CD8 T cells sorted and sequenced.

Around 0.45 micrograms of biopsy DNA per sample were submitted for commercial TCRB immunosequencing. Adaptive Biotechnology amplified the CDR3 regions from genomic DNA with a two-step multiplex PCR designed to control amplification bias. Primers covering every V and J gene segment were used in the first PCR, while barcodes and Illumina adapters were added in the second PCR. CDR3 libraries were sequenced using an Illumina instrument. From the authors' description of their analysis: Analysis combined the vendor-provided pipelines with custom analysis of raw data in R/Bioconductor under R version 3.3.0. Clonality, ranging from 0 to 1, was calculated as the inverse of the normalised Shannon entropy of all productive clones. The repertoire share taken up by the top 100 clones defined high-frequency clones, and only clones that passed a 95% confidence test were kept. The Simpson index measured repertoire diversity, and the Morisita-Horn index measured overlap between samples. As stored in TCRdb, this immuneACCESS dataset retains in-frame rearrangements with V and J assigned. A fraction of the clones does not appear; measured against another copy, unresolved V genes explain less than half of the discrepancy, and the remainder lacks a known reason. From that table come the V and J calls and clone size; the DNA was used to work out D and trimming. Within this sample are 12,000 or so clones, with roughly 79% of them counted one time only. The ten largest clones add up to 4.5% to 5.5% of the sample.

Concerning this clone itself: Its antigen target is currently unknown. There are no base qualities to consult, and no much larger clone falls within one base.

Adults with ileal or ileocolonic Crohn's disease for whom ileocolonic resection was indicated were considered eligible. Whole ileal mucosal biopsies were stored frozen at -80°C before DNA extraction. Genomic DNA was extracted from frozen whole biopsies with a TRizol-based method and quantified on a NanoDrop 2000 spectrophotometer. The CDR3 goes from the cysteine to the phenylalanine over 17 residues. The read is trimmed to its CDR3 DNA, 51 bases read in frame from base 1. V and J are trimmed by 5 bases and 1 base, and the gene matches miss 8 bases of the junction. The germline V gene specifies SGHDN as CDR1 and FVKESK as CDR2.

This TCR was sampled from an adult with Crohn's disease. The sequencing sample was made of ileal tissue. This sequence uses TRBV14 and TRBJ2-1, with 10 bases in between that match TRBD1. The CDR3 protein: CASSSRQGAVSYNEQFF. The nucleotide sequence is given as TGTGCCAGCAGCTCTCGACAGGGGGCAGTTTCCTACAATGAGCAGTTCTTC.